The rows below give T cell receptor beta chains drawn from one sample of a study of blood T cells in healthy people across ages. TCRdb reanalysed the 5' RACE reads using MiXCR and keeps one entry per CDR3 protein. The sample lists 1.5 million to 2 million distinct CDR3 sequences, over 25% occurring once. The sequencing sample was made of blood. Receptors originate from a woman aged 25 to 45 in good health. Both conserved end residues are part of each CDR3. A D gene is named only where the DNA matches it firmly. Expanded clones are given a class, and other clones once, few, many or no size at all.

>few|TRBV6-2/TRBV6-3|TRBJ2-7|TRBD2
CASSYETGLAGAYEQYF
TGTGCCAGCAGTTACGAAACCGGACTAGCGGGAGCCTACGAGCAGTACTTC
>many|TRBV12-3/TRBV12-4|TRBJ2-5|TRBD1
CASRGTVAETQYF
TGTGCCAGCAGGGGGACAGTGGCCGAGACCCAGTACTTC
>NA|TRBV7-9|TRBJ2-1|NA
CASRPNQRRREQFF
TGTGCCAGCAGGCCTAACCAGAGGAGGCGCGAGCAGTTCTTC
>few|TRBV6-6|TRBJ2-7|NA
CASSYRDHEQYF
TGTGCCAGCAGTTACAGGGACCACGAGCAGTACTTC
>NA|TRBV20-1|TRBJ2-1|NA
CSAETLESSYNEQFF
TGCAGTGCAGAAACCCTAGAGAGCTCCTACAATGAGCAGTTCTTC
>NA|TRBV28|TRBJ2-5|NA
CASNEGGGSETQYF
TGTGCCAGCAACGAGGGTGGGGGGTCGGAGACCCAGTACTTC
>once|TRBV6-1|TRBJ1-3|TRBD1
CASSVQGADGNTIYF
TGTGCCAGCAGTGTTCAGGGGGCAGATGGAAACACCATATATTTT
>NA|TRBV29-1|TRBJ2-1|NA
CSVEDRQTDGNEQFF
TGCAGCGTTGAAGATAGACAAACAGATGGCAATGAGCAGTTCTTC
>few|TRBV29-1|TRBJ2-3|NA
CCAERADTQYF
TGCTGCGCCGAGCGGGCAGATACGCAGTATTTT
>NA|TRBV7-2|TRBJ2-7|TRBD2
CASSFSGRYEQYF
TGTGCCAGCAGCTTTAGCGGGAGGTACGAGCAGTACTTC
>few|TRBV7-8|TRBJ2-1|TRBD2
CASTSAGLAGYNEQFF
TGTGCCAGCACCTCGGCGGGACTAGCGGGTTACAATGAGCAGTTCTTC
>many|TRBV7-6|TRBJ2-7|NA
CASSLYSTGEQYF
TGTGCCAGCAGCTTATATTCAACAGGGGAGCAGTACTTC
>few|TRBV10-3|TRBJ2-1|TRBD2
CAISDWGGEQFF
TGTGCCATCAGTGATTGGGGGGGTGAGCAGTTCTTC
>NA|TRBV4-1|TRBJ2-4|TRBD2
CASSLGLARGKTKNIQYF
TGCGCCAGCAGCCTTGGACTAGCGAGGGGGAAAACCAAAAACATTCAGTACTTC
>few|TRBV29-1|TRBJ1-6|TRBD1
CSVPTGDGSSYNSPLHF
TGCAGCGTCCCGACAGGGGACGGGAGCTCCTATAATTCACCCCTCCACTTT
>NA|TRBV2|TRBJ2-3|TRBD2
CASSEVAGGGTDTQYF
TGTGCCAGCAGTGAAGTTGCGGGAGGGGGCACAGATACGCAGTATTTT
>NA|TRBV12-3/TRBV12-4|TRBJ1-2|NA
CASVDNYGHTF
TGTGCCAGCGTAGACAACTATGGCCACACCTTC
>many|TRBV29-1|TRBJ2-1|NA
CRVRQDGRNEQFF
TGCAGAGTACGACAGGACGGAAGAAATGAGCAGTTCTTC
>few|TRBV5-1|TRBJ2-1|TRBD2
CASSLRTSGGREQFF
TGCGCCAGCAGCCTCAGGACTAGCGGGGGTCGTGAGCAGTTCTTC
>NA|TRBV4-1|TRBJ2-3|TRBD2
CASSQAGLARSDTQYF
TGCGCCAGCAGCCAAGCCGGACTAGCAAGATCAGATACGCAGTATTTT
>once|TRBV2|TRBJ2-3|TRBD2
CASSSTSGSQDTQYF
TGTGCCAGCAGTTCGACTAGCGGGAGCCAAGATACGCAGTATTTT
>NA|TRBV6-5|TRBJ2-7|NA
CASSLDSTASYEQYF
TGTGCCAGCAGTCTTGACAGCACCGCCTCCTACGAGCAGTACTTC
>NA|TRBV7-2|TRBJ2-5|NA
CASSYPDRRLQETQYF
TGTGCCAGTAGCTACCCCGACAGGCGGCTCCAAGAGACCCAGTACTTC
>NA|TRBV5-6|TRBJ1-1|NA
CASRSTGGTEAFF
TGTGCCAGCAGATCCACAGGTGGCACTGAAGCTTTCTTT
>NA|TRBV18|TRBJ1-2|NA
CASSPARETNYGYTF
TGTGCCAGCTCACCGGCTAGGGAGACTAACTATGGCTACACCTTC
>NA|TRBV6-5|TRBJ2-7|NA
CASQALGAGGSYEQYF
TGTGCCAGCCAGGCGCTTGGAGCAGGCGGGTCCTACGAGCAGTACTTC
>few|TRBV29-1|TRBJ2-5|TRBD1
CSVGARGRYETQYF
TGCAGCGTTGGGGCCAGGGGGCGGTATGAGACCCAGTACTTC
>NA|TRBV10-2|TRBJ2-5|NA
CASSERQEQYF
TGCGCCAGCAGTGAGAGACAGGAGCAGTACTTC
>few|TRBV15|TRBJ2-7|TRBD1
CATSRDSSDRAGEQYF
TGTGCCACCAGCAGAGATTCCTCGGACAGGGCGGGCGAGCAGTACTTC
>once|TRBV7-9|TRBJ1-1|NA
CASSLQGGGNTEAFF
TGTGCCAGCAGCTTACAGGGCGGAGGGAACACTGAAGCTTTCTTT
>NA|TRBV7-2|TRBJ2-7|NA
CASSLDYGPYEQYF
TGTGCCAGCAGCTTAGATTACGGTCCCTACGAGCAGTACTTC
>many|TRBV28|TRBJ2-7|TRBD2
CASSFTGTSDSYEQYF
TGTGCCAGCAGTTTCACCGGGACTAGCGACTCCTACGAGCAGTACTTC
>many|TRBV5-1|TRBJ2-3|NA
CASSLPAARGDTQYF
TGCGCCAGCAGTCTTCCGGCCGCGAGGGGAGATACGCAGTATTTT
>few|TRBV12-3/TRBV12-4|TRBJ2-5|NA
CASSILSTGGGETQYF
TGTGCCAGCAGCATCCTTTCCACAGGGGGGGGAGAGACCCAGTACTTC
>NA|TRBV12-3/TRBV12-4|TRBJ2-3|NA
CASSSSTRTYGDTQYF
TGTGCCAGCAGTTCCAGCACCCGGACATACGGCGATACGCAGTATTTT
>NA|TRBV5-5|TRBJ1-5|NA
CASSSKSSNQPQHF
TGTGCCAGCAGCAGCAAATCCAGCAATCAGCCCCAGCATTTT
>few|TRBV6-2/TRBV6-3|TRBJ1-5|TRBD1
CASSYHGQGRGNQPQHF
TGTGCCAGCAGCTACCATGGACAGGGTCGGGGCAATCAGCCCCAGCATTTT
>NA|TRBV6-6|TRBJ2-7|TRBD1
CGSSSPGGAYEQYF
TGTGGCAGCAGCTCTCCAGGGGGCGCGTACGAGCAGTACTTC
>few|TRBV5-1|TRBJ2-1|NA
CASSPGATRAYNEQFF
TGCGCCAGCAGCCCGGGAGCGACCCGAGCCTACAATGAGCAGTTCTTC
>NA|TRBV27|TRBJ2-7|TRBD2
CAGSFSGGSEQYF
TGTGCCGGCAGTTTTAGCGGGGGGAGCGAGCAGTACTTC
>few|TRBV12-2|TRBJ2-5|NA
CASRRIAGEETQYF
TGTGCAAGTCGCCGAATAGCGGGAGAGGAGACCCAGTACTTC
>NA|TRBV24-1|TRBJ2-5|NA
CATSNADRLQETQYF
TGTGCCACCAGTAATGCCGACAGACTTCAAGAGACCCAGTACTTC
>NA|TRBV6-5|TRBJ1-1|NA
CASTGAMNTEAFF
TGTGCCAGCACAGGGGCAATGAACACTGAAGCTTTCTTT
>NA|TRBV6-2/TRBV6-3|TRBJ1-1|NA
CASSYVEGKGEAFF
TGTGCCAGCAGTTACGTCGAGGGGAAGGGTGAAGCTTTCTTT
>NA|TRBV27|TRBJ2-5|TRBD2
CASKAGEETQYF
TGTGCCAGCAAAGCGGGGGAAGAGACCCAGTACTTC
>many|TRBV7-9|TRBJ2-7|NA
CASSFGGLTPSYEQYF
TGTGCCAGCAGCTTTGGGGGGTTAACCCCGTCCTACGAGCAGTACTTC
>many|TRBV18|TRBJ2-5|NA
CASSSSSVETQYF
TGTGCCAGCTCATCTTCCTCCGTGGAGACCCAGTACTTC